This T cell receptor (beta chain) appears in the sequencing data of a study of T-cell reconstitution after alpha-beta-depleted transplantation in children. Broader study findings: Fresh T-cell production supplied most of the T-cell counts and diversity seen one year after transplant. Surviving recipient T cells and thymic progenitors underlay high day-60 TCRbeta diversity in some patients. By about two months after transplant, alpha-beta T cells reportedly arose from several hundred graft clones that had expanded.

The library targeted TCRbeta and was prepared with unique molecular identifiers. TCRdb re-derived calls from the PCR reads in MiXCR, one entry per CDR3 protein. The sample includes fewer than 450,000 distinct CDR3 sequences, 15% to 20% of them seen just once. The ends were cut back, 8 bases at V and 3 bases at J, with 14 bases in the middle. The CDR3 is 13 amino acids. Germline V gene data show CDR1 as MDHEN and CDR2 as SYDVKM. This clonotype came up a few times. Antigen: not known. The receptor was isolated from a male patient between 2 and 10 years old who had a stem cell transplant for acute lymphoblastic leukemia, so the T cells may come from the graft donor. This chain connects TRBV28 to TRBJ2-7; no clear D gene. Material: PBMCs, mostly from graft donor cells, obtained 360 days after TCRalphabeta/CD19-depleted stem cell transplant. The DNA for the CDR3 is TGTGCCAGCGGATTAGAGAACCACTACGAGCAGTACTTC. Protein: CASGLENHYEQYF.